The rows below give T cell receptor beta chains drawn from one sample of a study of T cell responses to AZD1222 COVID-19 vaccine. Clones were sequenced by immunoSEQ multiplex PCR, and TCRdb holds only the in-frame ones, with some missing. The profile shows 95,000 to 150,000 clones, roughly 90% of them singletons. The sample here was peripheral blood, taken on day 0 of AZD1222 vaccination. These receptors came from an adult in good health. CDR3s include the opening cysteine and the closing phenylalanine or tryptophan. A D gene is named only where the DNA matches it firmly. Clone size is shown for a subset of rows, as once, few, many or a class of expanded clone.

abundance: once
v_gene: TRBV7-9
d_gene: -
j_gene: TRBJ1-1
CDR3nt: TGTGCCAGCAGCTTAGGAGCGGGGGGCACTGAAGCTTTCTTT
CDR3aa: CASSLGAGGTEAFF

abundance: -
v_gene: TRBV7-2
d_gene: -
j_gene: TRBJ2-5
CDR3nt: TGTGCCAGCAGCTTAGTTGGAGATCTCCAGTCAGAGACCCAGTACTTC
CDR3aa: CASSLVGDLQSETQYF

abundance: once
v_gene: TRBV5-1
d_gene: -
j_gene: TRBJ1-2
CDR3nt: TGCGCCAGCAGCCCCAGGGGACAAATATATGGCTACACCTTC
CDR3aa: CASSPRGQIYGYTF

abundance: few
v_gene: TRBV2
d_gene: TRBD2
j_gene: TRBJ2-7
CDR3nt: TGTGCCAGCAGTGAAGCGCTAGCGGGGGGGCTCTACGAGCAGTACTTC
CDR3aa: CASSEALAGGLYEQYF

abundance: -
v_gene: TRBV30
d_gene: -
j_gene: TRBJ2-5
CDR3nt: TGTGCCTGGAGTGTACGGGCCAACCAAGAGACCCAGTACTTC
CDR3aa: CAWSVRANQETQYF

abundance: -
v_gene: TRBV18
d_gene: -
j_gene: TRBJ1-4
CDR3nt: TGTGCCAGCTCACCAAAAGCGGCCGAAAAACTGTTTTTT
CDR3aa: CASSPKAAEKLFF

abundance: -
v_gene: TRBV5-4
d_gene: -
j_gene: TRBJ2-5
CDR3nt: TGTGCCAGCAGCTTGGGTGGGGGGGCGGAAGAGACCCAGTACTTC
CDR3aa: CASSLGGGAEETQYF

abundance: -
v_gene: TRBV30
d_gene: -
j_gene: TRBJ1-2
CDR3nt: TGTGCCTGGGATCGGGGTTATGGCTACACCTTC
CDR3aa: CAWDRGYGYTF

abundance: few
v_gene: TRBV7-2
d_gene: TRBD2
j_gene: TRBJ2-7
CDR3nt: TGTGCCAGCAGCTTTACTAGCGGGGGCTACGAGCAGTACTTC
CDR3aa: CASSFTSGGYEQYF

abundance: -
v_gene: TRBV4-3
d_gene: -
j_gene: TRBJ2-1
CDR3nt: TGCGCCAGCAGCCCGGGCGGCTTTGGCTCCTACAATGAGCAGTTCTTC
CDR3aa: CASSPGGFGSYNEQFF

abundance: -
v_gene: TRBV7-8
d_gene: -
j_gene: TRBJ1-2
CDR3nt: TGTGCCAGCAGCCCCGACAGAGTCTATGGCTACACCTTC
CDR3aa: CASSPDRVYGYTF

abundance: -
v_gene: TRBV19
d_gene: -
j_gene: TRBJ2-1
CDR3nt: TGTGCCAGTAGTATAGTTGAGGGGCTGAATGAGCAGTTCTTC
CDR3aa: CASSIVEGLNEQFF

abundance: -
v_gene: TRBV28
d_gene: TRBD1
j_gene: TRBJ1-6
CDR3nt: TGTGCCAGCTTGGGACAGGAAAATTCACCCCTCCACTTT
CDR3aa: CASLGQENSPLHF

abundance: few
v_gene: TRBV28
d_gene: -
j_gene: TRBJ1-2
CDR3nt: TGTGCCAGCAGTTTACAGAGCCGTGGCTACACCTTC
CDR3aa: CASSLQSRGYTF

abundance: -
v_gene: TRBV27
d_gene: TRBD1
j_gene: TRBJ2-1
CDR3nt: TGTGCCAGCAGTCTAACCTTGACAGGGAATGAGCAGTTCTTC
CDR3aa: CASSLTLTGNEQFF

abundance: -
v_gene: TRBV3-1/TRBV3-2
d_gene: TRBD2
j_gene: TRBJ2-2
CDR3nt: TGTGCCAGCAGCCAAGATCAGGTAGCGGGGGAATCCGTGCGGGAGCTGTTTTTT
CDR3aa: CASSQDQVAGESVRELFF

abundance: once
v_gene: TRBV10-3
d_gene: TRBD1
j_gene: TRBJ2-7
CDR3nt: TGTGCCATCAGTGAGGCGGGACAGGGGGCTTTCTACGAGCAGTACTTC
CDR3aa: CAISEAGQGAFYEQYF

abundance: -
v_gene: TRBV7-7
d_gene: TRBD1
j_gene: TRBJ2-5
CDR3nt: TGTGCCAGCAGTCCCCCCGGGACAGGCTCGCAAGAGACCCAGTACTTC
CDR3aa: CASSPPGTGSQETQYF

abundance: once
v_gene: TRBV5-4
d_gene: TRBD1
j_gene: TRBJ2-7
CDR3nt: TGTGCCAGCAGCTTGGTGCAGGGGGCCAACGAGCAGTACTTC
CDR3aa: CASSLVQGANEQYF

abundance: -
v_gene: TRBV27
d_gene: TRBD1
j_gene: TRBJ2-3
CDR3nt: TGTGCCAGCAGTTCCGACAGGGGTTCCACAGATACGCAGTATTTT
CDR3aa: CASSSDRGSTDTQYF

abundance: -
v_gene: TRBV13
d_gene: -
j_gene: TRBJ1-2
CDR3nt: TGTGCCAGCAGCCCAAGGGATTACGGCTACACCTTC
CDR3aa: CASSPRDYGYTF

abundance: -
v_gene: TRBV6-2/TRBV6-3
d_gene: -
j_gene: TRBJ2-7
CDR3nt: TGTGCCAGCAGCTCACGGGGTCCGCGGTACGAGCAGTACTTC
CDR3aa: CASSSRGPRYEQYF

abundance: -
v_gene: TRBV28
d_gene: TRBD1
j_gene: TRBJ1-2
CDR3nt: TGTGCCAGCAGTCTTCCTAAAATACTTACAGGGGTTGGCTACACCTTC
CDR3aa: CASSLPKILTGVGYTF

abundance: once
v_gene: TRBV7-8
d_gene: -
j_gene: TRBJ1-4
CDR3nt: TGTGCCAGCAGCTTAGAGCGCATCCAGGCTAATGAAAAACTGTTTTTT
CDR3aa: CASSLERIQANEKLFF

abundance: once
v_gene: TRBV10-3
d_gene: -
j_gene: TRBJ2-7
CDR3nt: TGTGCCATCAGTGATCAGGGAACCAAACCTCCTCATTCCTACGAGCAGTACTTC
CDR3aa: CAISDQGTKPPHSYEQYF

abundance: -
v_gene: TRBV5-5
d_gene: TRBD1
j_gene: TRBJ1-6
CDR3nt: TGTGCCAGCAGCCCGGGACAGGGGTATAATTCACCCCTCCACTTT
CDR3aa: CASSPGQGYNSPLHF

abundance: -
v_gene: TRBV28
d_gene: -
j_gene: TRBJ1-2
CDR3nt: TGTGCCAGCAGTTCGGGGGTAGGGGCGACGGTAAACTATGGCTACACCTTC
CDR3aa: CASSSGVGATVNYGYTF

abundance: -
v_gene: TRBV5-8
d_gene: -
j_gene: TRBJ1-1
CDR3nt: TGTGCCAGCAGCTTAACAAACACTGAAGCTTTCTTT
CDR3aa: CASSLTNTEAFF

abundance: -
v_gene: TRBV2
d_gene: -
j_gene: TRBJ2-3
CDR3nt: TGTGCCAGCAGTGAATACCTCCGAGATACGCAGTATTTT
CDR3aa: CASSEYLRDTQYF

abundance: -
v_gene: TRBV4-3
d_gene: -
j_gene: TRBJ1-1
CDR3nt: TGCGCCAGCAGCCAAGATCTATATCAGACACCCATGAACACTGAAGCTTTCTTT
CDR3aa: CASSQDLYQTPMNTEAFF

abundance: -
v_gene: TRBV6-5
d_gene: TRBD1
j_gene: TRBJ2-7
CDR3nt: TGTGCCAGCAGTTACGCCCCGGGACAGGGCTACGAGCAGTACTTC
CDR3aa: CASSYAPGQGYEQYF

abundance: -
v_gene: TRBV9
d_gene: -
j_gene: TRBJ2-7
CDR3nt: TGTGCCAGCAGCGTAGGAAATACCTACGAGCAGTACTTC
CDR3aa: CASSVGNTYEQYF

abundance: -
v_gene: TRBV18
d_gene: -
j_gene: TRBJ2-7
CDR3nt: TGTGCCAGCTCACCACCATCCTCCTACGAGCAGTACTTC
CDR3aa: CASSPPSSYEQYF

abundance: -
v_gene: TRBV7-2
d_gene: -
j_gene: TRBJ2-1
CDR3nt: TGTGCCAGCAGCTTAGTGGGCAATGAGCAGTTCTTC
CDR3aa: CASSLVGNEQFF

abundance: -
v_gene: TRBV5-1
d_gene: TRBD1
j_gene: TRBJ1-2
CDR3nt: TGCGCCAGCAGCTTATTACAGGGGGCTGGCTATGGCTACACCTTC
CDR3aa: CASSLLQGAGYGYTF

abundance: once
v_gene: TRBV28
d_gene: -
j_gene: TRBJ1-2
CDR3nt: TGTGCCAGCAGTTCCGGGAACAACTATGGCTACACCTTC
CDR3aa: CASSSGNNYGYTF

abundance: -
v_gene: TRBV29-1
d_gene: TRBD1
j_gene: TRBJ1-1
CDR3nt: TGCAGCGTTGACGGACAGGGGAATGTCGGTTTCACTGAAGCTTTCTTT
CDR3aa: CSVDGQGNVGFTEAFF

abundance: few
v_gene: TRBV4-3
d_gene: -
j_gene: TRBJ1-6
CDR3nt: TGCGCCAGCAGCCAAAGTCGCACAGTGGGTTCACCCCTCCACTTT
CDR3aa: CASSQSRTVGSPLHF

abundance: -
v_gene: TRBV11-2
d_gene: -
j_gene: TRBJ2-7
CDR3nt: TGTGCCAGCAGCTTAGGCAGGGCGTACGAGCAGTACTTC
CDR3aa: CASSLGRAYEQYF

abundance: -
v_gene: TRBV10-3
d_gene: -
j_gene: TRBJ1-5
CDR3nt: TGTGCCATCAGTGAGTCGGGGTATAGCAATCAGCCCCAGCATTTT
CDR3aa: CAISESGYSNQPQHF

abundance: -
v_gene: TRBV6-5
d_gene: -
j_gene: TRBJ2-5
CDR3nt: TGTGCCAGCATGGGGGAGACCCAGTACTTC
CDR3aa: CASMGETQYF

abundance: -
v_gene: TRBV5-1
d_gene: -
j_gene: TRBJ2-7
CDR3nt: TGCGCCAGCAGCCCCAGGGGCGTCGGACTACGCGAGCAGTACTTC
CDR3aa: CASSPRGVGLREQYF

abundance: -
v_gene: TRBV28
d_gene: -
j_gene: TRBJ1-2
CDR3nt: TGTGCCAGCAGTCCCTCTCGGGGGGCCCCGGACTATGGCTACACCTTC
CDR3aa: CASSPSRGAPDYGYTF

abundance: -
v_gene: TRBV4-3
d_gene: TRBD2
j_gene: TRBJ2-1
CDR3nt: TGCGCCGGGGGACTAGCGGGGGGGCCGGTTGAGCAGTTCTTC
CDR3aa: CAGGLAGGPVEQFF

abundance: few
v_gene: TRBV6-5
d_gene: -
j_gene: TRBJ1-4
CDR3nt: TGTGCCAGCAGTTATAGCGGAGGCGGTAATGAAAAACTGTTTTTT
CDR3aa: CASSYSGGGNEKLFF

abundance: few
v_gene: TRBV7-2
d_gene: -
j_gene: TRBJ1-1
CDR3nt: TGTGCCAGCAGGCAGAGGCAAGACACTGAAGCTTTCTTT
CDR3aa: CASRQRQDTEAFF

abundance: -
v_gene: TRBV6-5
d_gene: TRBD1
j_gene: TRBJ2-3
CDR3nt: TGTGCCAGCAGGTTGGGACAGGGGTTGGCAGATACGCAGTATTTT
CDR3aa: CASRLGQGLADTQYF

abundance: -
v_gene: TRBV12-3/TRBV12-4
d_gene: -
j_gene: TRBJ2-3
CDR3nt: TGTGCCAGCAGTCCCCAGACAGCAGATACGCAGTATTTT
CDR3aa: CASSPQTADTQYF

abundance: -
v_gene: TRBV30
d_gene: -
j_gene: TRBJ1-3
CDR3nt: TGTGCCTGGGCGGTAGGAAACACCATATATTTT
CDR3aa: CAWAVGNTIYF

abundance: -
v_gene: TRBV2
d_gene: -
j_gene: TRBJ1-5
CDR3nt: TGTGCCAGCAGTCCCGACCTGGAAGGGCAGCCCCAGCATTTT
CDR3aa: CASSPDLEGQPQHF

abundance: -
v_gene: TRBV28
d_gene: TRBD1
j_gene: TRBJ1-2
CDR3nt: TGTGCCTCCTCCCTCACCGGGACAGGGGATGGCTACACCTTC
CDR3aa: CASSLTGTGDGYTF

abundance: -
v_gene: TRBV28
d_gene: -
j_gene: TRBJ2-1
CDR3nt: TGTGCCAGCAGTTCTTTCTACAATGAGCAGTTCTTC
CDR3aa: CASSSFYNEQFF

abundance: -
v_gene: TRBV28
d_gene: TRBD1
j_gene: TRBJ1-5
CDR3nt: TGTGCCAGCAGGGGGGGTACGGGGACAGGGTTACGCAATCAGCCCCAGCATTTT
CDR3aa: CASRGGTGTGLRNQPQHF

abundance: once
v_gene: TRBV6-2/TRBV6-3
d_gene: -
j_gene: TRBJ1-1
CDR3nt: TGTGCCAGCAGTTACAGCAGGGGTGGCACTGAAGCTTTCTTT
CDR3aa: CASSYSRGGTEAFF

abundance: -
v_gene: TRBV6-5
d_gene: -
j_gene: TRBJ1-2
CDR3nt: TGTGCCAGCAGTTACGGTGGACAGTCGAACTATGGCTACACCTTC
CDR3aa: CASSYGGQSNYGYTF

abundance: -
v_gene: TRBV4-3
d_gene: -
j_gene: TRBJ2-3
CDR3nt: TGCGCCAGCAGCCAAGATCCACAGGGCGGCACAGATACGCAGTATTTT
CDR3aa: CASSQDPQGGTDTQYF

abundance: -
v_gene: TRBV7-9
d_gene: -
j_gene: TRBJ1-3
CDR3nt: TGTGCCAGCAGCTTATCAGGGCTTGGAAACACCATATATTTT
CDR3aa: CASSLSGLGNTIYF

abundance: -
v_gene: TRBV15
d_gene: -
j_gene: TRBJ1-3
CDR3nt: TGTGCCACCAGCAGAGATCAAAGGGTAATTGGAAACACCATATATTTT
CDR3aa: CATSRDQRVIGNTIYF

abundance: -
v_gene: TRBV28
d_gene: -
j_gene: TRBJ1-2
CDR3nt: TGTGCCAGCAGTTTCGGGGGAGGGTCTGGGTTCGGCTACACCTTC
CDR3aa: CASSFGGGSGFGYTF

abundance: -
v_gene: TRBV6-2/TRBV6-3
d_gene: -
j_gene: TRBJ2-1
CDR3nt: TGTGCCAGCAGTCTCCTTTCCGACAATGAGCAGTTCTTC
CDR3aa: CASSLLSDNEQFF